This entry lists 17 T cell receptor beta chains sequenced from one sample in a study of T-cell memory formation after mild COVID-19. TCRdb reprocessed the 5' RACE reads with MiXCR, giving one entry per CDR3 protein. The profile covers some 450,000 distinct CDR3 sequences, with 20% appearing a single time and roughly 8.4% taken by the ten largest. The source material was PBMCs or a T cell subset sorted from them (not recorded which). These TCRs come from an adult woman who had mild COVID-19 (a few samples of this study predate the infection). Cell type and time point are not known.

This clonotype was recorded a few times. The rearrangement uses TRBV5-5 and TRBJ2-2; perhaps TRBD1 as D (5 bases). Germline-derived CDR1 and CDR2 are SGHKS and YYEKEE (reference sequence). Trimming cost V 0 bases and J 5 bases, with 8 bases left between them. This CDR3 is 14 amino acids long. CDR3 loop: CASSLETATGELFF. Here the CDR3 DNA reads TGTGCCAGCAGCTTGGAGACAGCAACCGGGGAGCTGTTTTTT.

The chain employs TRBV14 and TRBJ2-1, with D perhaps being TRBD1 or TRBD2 (5 bases each). CDR1 SGHDN and CDR2 FVKESK come from the germline V gene. This CDR3 has 15 residues. V was shortened by 1 base and J by 7 bases, with 14 bases between the two germline ends. The CDR3 here is CASSQVRWGSNEQFF. In nucleotides, the CDR3 is TGTGCCAGCAGCCAAGTCCGTTGGGGGTCTAATGAGCAGTTCTTC.

J is TRBJ2-1 and V is TRBV5-1, with 11 bases aligning to TRBD2. Germline-derived CDR1 and CDR2 are SGHRS and YFSETQ. This CDR3 is built from 18 residues. V lost 4 bases to trimming and J lost 0 bases; unmatched junction nucleotides: 9. CDR3: CASSPTPTSGISYNEQFF. For the CDR3, the DNA is TGCGCCAGCAGCCCGACCCCGACTAGCGGGATCTCCTACAATGAGCAGTTCTTC.

This clonotype was observed a handful of times. This CDR3 is CASRHRGLPYEQYF. In DNA, the CDR3 is TGCGCCAGCAGACACAGGGGGCTCCCCTACGAGCAGTACTTC. This sequence joins TRBV4-1 and TRBJ2-7; TRBD1 matches 9 bases. J gave up 2 bases and V 6 bases, and 5 bases lay outside the gene matches. CDR1 is MGHRA, CDR2 YSYEKL, per germline. This CDR3 contains 14 residues.

This clonotype was observed a handful of times. The chain employs TRBV5-4 and TRBJ2-3; 10 bases agree with TRBD2. Losses at the gene ends were 2 bases for V and 0 bases for J; bases not matched to a gene: 15. CDR3 size: 20 residues. Germline lookup yields CDR1 SGHNT and CDR2 YYREEE (reference sequence). The CDR3 sequence is CASSFDRRALAGLSTDTQYF. The CDR3 region has the DNA TGTGCCAGCAGCTTCGACCGTAGGGCACTAGCGGGGTTAAGCACAGATACGCAGTATTTT.

This clonotype was seen ten or more times. The V and J genes are TRBV4-1 and TRBJ2-2, with 8 bases identical to TRBD1. V shed 4 bases, J shed 5 bases, and the junction held 3 bases outside the gene matches. The CDR3 length is 14 residues. Germline V gives CDR1 MGHRA, CDR2 YSYEKL. For the CDR3, the DNA is TGCGCCAGCAGCCCGGACAGGGCAACCGGGGAGCTGTTTTTT. Protein sequence: CASSPDRATGELFF.

Only a few counts were recorded for this clonotype. The chain joins TRBV3-1 to TRBJ2-7, with 7 bases identical to TRBD1. The ends lost 6 bases at V and 10 bases at J; junction bases unmatched: 12. The CDR3 loop spans 13 amino acids. Germline-derived CDR1 and CDR2 are LGHDT and YNNKEL (reference sequence). The CDR3 DNA reads TGTGCCAGCAGTGTGGGACAGACCTCCAGACAGTACTTC. Translation gives CASSVGQTSRQYF.

This clonotype showed up just a few times. The V call is TRBV7-9, the J call TRBJ2-5, with 9 nucleotides matching TRBD1. Germline lookup yields CDR1 SEHNR and CDR2 FQNEAQ (reference sequence). After removal of 3 bases from V and 5 bases from J, the junction contained 10 bases not matched to a gene. This CDR3 is built from 16 residues. The CDR3 nucleotides are TGTGCCAGCAGCTTCTATGGCACAGGGGGCGCGGAGACCCAGTACTTC. It specifies CASSFYGTGGAETQYF. Full variable domain (rest looked up from reference TRBV7-9 and TRBJ2-5): DTGVSQNPRHKITKRGQNVTFRCDPISEHNRLYWYRQTLGQGPEFLTYFQNEAQLEKSRLLSDRFSAERPKGSFSTLEIQRTEQGDSAMYLCASSFYGTGGAETQYFGPGTRLLVL.

This clonotype was found a few times. The chain has TRBV27 and TRBJ1-1, with TRBD1 as a possible D gene (5 bases). This CDR3 is built from 13 residues. Trimming pared 9 bases from V and 0 bases from J, leaving 11 bases between. Germline V gene sequence: CDR1 MNHEY, CDR2 SMNVEV (reference sequence). Here the CDR3 reads CASGTGVNTEAFF. In DNA form, the CDR3 reads TGTGCCAGTGGAACAGGAGTGAACACTGAAGCTTTCTTT.

In its sample, this clonotype was seen a few times. The chain uses TRBV5-1 and TRBJ1-1; maybe TRBD1 (5 bases). Trimming cost V 0 bases and J 4 bases, with 7 bases left between them. The length of the CDR3 is 13 residues. Germline loops: CDR1 SGHRS, CDR2 YFSETQ. The CDR3 bases are TGCGCCAGCAGCTTGGTAAGGGGCACTGAAGCTTTCTTT. It yields the protein CASSLVRGTEAFF.

For the CDR3, the DNA is TGTGCCAGTAGTATAGGTGGGACCGGCAATGAGCAGTTCTTC. Amino acids: CASSIGGTGNEQFF. The chain uses TRBV19 and TRBJ2-1, with D possibly being TRBD1 or TRBD2 (5 bases each). V lost 1 base to trimming and J lost 6 bases, with 10 bases between them. Germline V gene lookup returns CDR1 LNHDA and CDR2 SQIVND (reference sequence). The CDR3 is 14 amino acids. The full variable domain, rest sourced from reference TRBV19 and TRBJ2-1, is DGGITQSPKYLFRKEGQNVTLSCEQNLNHDAMYWYRQDPGQGLRLIYYSQIVNDFQKGDIAEGYSVSREKKESFPLTVTSAQKNPTAFYLCASSIGGTGNEQFFGPGTRLTVL.

This clonotype has only a few counts. The rearrangement uses TRBV7-9 and TRBJ1-1; no reliable D call. V was cut by 3 bases and J by 6 bases, with 8 bases left in between. This CDR3 is built from 12 residues. Germline CDR1 and CDR2: SEHNR and FQNEAQ (reference sequence). In DNA, the CDR3 is TGTGCCAGCAGCTTGGTTAGCGCTGAAGCTTTCTTT. It is translated as CASSLVSAEAFF. The complete variable domain, with remaining parts taken from reference TRBV7-9 and TRBJ1-1, reads DTGVSQNPRHKITKRGQNVTFRCDPISEHNRLYWYRQTLGQGPEFLTYFQNEAQLEKSRLLSDRFSAERPKGSFSTLEIQRTEQGDSAMYLCASSLVSAEAFFGQGTRLTVV.

The chain employs TRBV18 and TRBJ1-1, with D uncertain. The CDR3 runs 13 residues. Germline-derived CDR1 and CDR2 are KGHSH and LQKENI. V dropped 6 bases and J dropped 4 bases, with 12 bases sitting between them. CDR3 sequence: CASSKGMGTEAFF. In nucleotides, the CDR3 is TGTGCCAGCTCCAAAGGGATGGGCACTGAAGCTTTCTTT.

This clonotype was found a few times. Here the CDR3 DNA reads TGTGCCAGCAGAAATTCGGACAGACACTCTGGAAACACCATATATTTT. Its translation: CASRNSDRHSGNTIYF. V is TRBV6-1 and J is TRBJ1-3; possible D gene TRBD1, 6 bases. Per germline, CDR1 MNHNS and CDR2 SASEGT. Between the trimmed V and J ends, which lost 6 bases and 0 bases, there was a span of 15 bases. The CDR3 spans 16 residues.

This sequence joins TRBV20-1 and TRBJ2-7; 9 nucleotides line up with TRBD2. V dropped 3 bases and J dropped 2; count of bases not matched to a gene: 5. The germline gives CDR1 DFQATT, CDR2 SNEGSKA (reference sequence). The CDR3 has 14 residues. CDR3 in amino acids: CSASPSSGAYEQYF. CDR3 DNA sequence: TGCAGTGCTAGCCCCTCTAGCGGGGCCTACGAGCAGTACTTC.

V usage is TRBV7-9 and J usage is TRBJ1-2, with D possibly TRBD1 on 5 matching bases. The V gene lost 1 base and the J gene lost 3 bases, with 12 bases spanning the gap. The germline V gene encodes CDR1 SEHNR and CDR2 FQNEAQ (reference sequence). The length of the CDR3 is 15 residues. CDR3 residues: CASSLVLSGDYGYTF. CDR3 coding DNA: TGTGCCAGCAGCTTAGTGCTTTCGGGGGACTATGGCTACACCTTC.

This clonotype has more than one count but fewer than ten. The rearrangement joins TRBV6-6 to TRBJ2-3, with D tentatively TRBD2 (7 bases). Germline CDR1 is MNHNY and CDR2 is SVGAGI (reference sequence). The CDR3 length is 17 residues. Trimming left V 0 bases short and J 0 bases short, with 13 bases between. Here the CDR3 reads CASSYSGGGWSTDTQYF. In DNA, the CDR3 is TGTGCCAGCAGTTACTCAGGGGGGGGCTGGAGCACAGATACGCAGTATTTT.